Described below is a single T cell receptor (beta chain) sequence and its context. The table came from immunoSEQ multiplex PCR; TCRdb's copy has only in-frame clones and leaves some out. The sample contains some 120,000 clones, about nine tenths of which appear only once. The sample is drawn from a study of control samples from healthy donors and cancer patients. Trimming left V 7 bases short and J 4 bases short, with 8 bases between. The germline V gene has CDR1 SNHLY and CDR2 FYNNEI. The CDR3 is 12 amino acids. The sequence was obtained from a middle-aged man in good health. The gene calls are TRBV2 and TRBJ1-5; D gene unclear. Sequenced input: blood. CDR3 DNA sequence: TGTGCCAGCACGCTGGGAAATCAGCCCCAGCATTTT. It yields the protein CASTLGNQPQHF.